This is a list of T cell receptor beta chains from one sample in a study of CD8 T cells in Susac syndrome. One entry per CDR3 protein, called by TCRdb with MiXCR from the immunoSEQ multiplex PCR reads. The table includes about 120,000 distinct CDR3 sequences, just under 95% detected once. The sequenced sample was CD8+ T cells from PBMCs. All receptors derive from a human donor with Susac syndrome. Each CDR3 is given with its conserved first and last residue. D genes are given only for firm matches. Clone size is shown for a subset of rows, as once, few, many or a class of expanded clone.

v_call	clone_size	cdr3_length	j_call	d_call	cdr3_aa	cdr3_nt
TRBV20-1	-	17	TRBJ2-1	TRBD1	CSARDSSGQGVLLEQFF	TGCAGTGCTAGAGATTCCTCGGGACAGGGGGTTTTGCTTGAGCAGTTCTTC
TRBV4-3	once	16	TRBJ2-1	-	CASSQDRGAQYNEQFF	TGCGCCAGCAGCCAAGATCGGGGAGCTCAGTACAATGAGCAGTTCTTC
TRBV7-9	-	16	TRBJ2-1	TRBD2	CASSQTSGGAYNEQFF	TGTGCCAGCAGCCAGACTAGCGGGGGAGCCTACAATGAGCAGTTCTTC
TRBV13	-	15	TRBJ2-3	-	CASRSQGRLGHTQYF	TGTGCCAGCAGATCACAGGGCCGATTGGGGCATACGCAGTATTTT
TRBV6-5	-	13	TRBJ1-1	-	CASSYGRATEAFF	TGTGCCAGCAGTTACGGCAGGGCGACTGAAGCTTTCTTT
TRBV9	-	14	TRBJ1-5	TRBD1	CASSATGSNQPQHF	TGTGCCAGCAGCGCGACAGGGAGCAATCAGCCCCAGCATTTT
TRBV6-5	-	14	TRBJ2-5	-	CASSPFTRGETQYF	TGTGCCAGCAGCCCCTTTACTAGGGGCGAGACCCAGTACTTC
TRBV9	-	15	TRBJ2-1	TRBD2	CASSQTSGGGGEQFF	TGTGCCAGCAGTCAGACTAGCGGGGGCGGTGGTGAGCAGTTCTTC
TRBV7-9	-	12	TRBJ2-1	TRBD1	CASVQGRNEQFF	TGTGCCAGCGTACAGGGGCGCAATGAGCAGTTCTTC
TRBV4-1	once	16	TRBJ2-7	-	CASSQEATRRTYEQYF	TGCGCCAGCAGCCAAGAAGCAACTAGGAGAACCTACGAGCAGTACTTC
TRBV29-1	-	12	TRBJ2-7	-	CSAQRGAGEQYF	TGCAGCGCACAGCGTGGCGCGGGGGAGCAGTACTTC
TRBV29-1	-	13	TRBJ1-5	-	CSVSGEGNQPQHF	TGCAGCGTTTCCGGGGAGGGCAATCAGCCCCAGCATTTT
TRBV2	-	14	TRBJ2-3	TRBD2	CASKAGDSTDTQYF	TGTGCCAGCAAGGCGGGGGATAGCACAGATACGCAGTATTTT
TRBV5-1	-	15	TRBJ1-6	TRBD1	CASSNGDRYNSPLHF	TGCGCCAGCAGCAACGGGGACAGGTACAATTCACCCCTCCACTTT
TRBV20-1	-	15	TRBJ2-7	TRBD2	CSARALAGASYEQYF	TGCAGTGCTAGAGCTCTGGCGGGAGCTTCCTACGAGCAGTACTTC
TRBV2	-	15	TRBJ1-6	-	CASSGPPRGNSPLHF	TGTGCCAGCAGTGGGCCTCCCCGGGGTAATTCACCCCTCCACTTT
TRBV7-9	-	17	TRBJ1-2	-	CASSFLGPEAVNYGYTF	TGTGCCAGCAGCTTTTTGGGACCGGAAGCGGTTAACTATGGCTACACCTTC
TRBV5-1	-	15	TRBJ2-1	-	CASSLVRSSYNEQFF	TGCGCCAGCAGCTTGGTACGGAGCTCCTACAATGAGCAGTTCTTC
TRBV19	-	14	TRBJ1-1	-	CASSYSSANTEAFF	TGTGCCAGCTCGTATAGTAGCGCGAACACTGAAGCTTTCTTT
TRBV4-2	-	16	TRBJ1-2	TRBD1	CASSPQTTGNFYGYTF	TGTGCCAGCAGCCCCCAAACGACAGGGAACTTCTATGGCTACACCTTC
TRBV5-4	-	13	TRBJ2-7	-	CASSLGQGNEQYF	TGTGCCAGCAGCTTGGGGCAAGGAAACGAGCAGTACTTC
TRBV11-2	-	15	TRBJ1-2	-	CASSQSGQEIYGYTF	TGTGCCAGCAGCCAGTCGGGGCAGGAGATATATGGCTACACCTTC
TRBV9	-	14	TRBJ2-3	-	CASSPSGSTDTQYF	TGTGCCAGCAGCCCGTCTGGGAGCACAGATACGCAGTATTTT
TRBV7-9	-	16	TRBJ2-3	-	CASSSLSEHGTDTQYF	TGTGCCAGCAGCTCCCTGAGCGAGCATGGTACAGATACGCAGTATTTT
TRBV4-1	once	13	TRBJ1-1	-	CASSLGQRHEAFF	TGCGCCAGCAGCCTTGGACAGCGTCATGAAGCTTTCTTT
TRBV29-1	-	12	TRBJ2-5	-	CSVAAGQETQYF	TGCAGCGTTGCAGCAGGCCAAGAGACCCAGTACTTC
TRBV9	-	16	TRBJ1-2	-	CASSPEETAPNYGYTF	TGTGCCAGCAGCCCCGAAGAGACAGCCCCTAACTATGGCTACACCTTC
TRBV9	-	13	TRBJ1-6	-	CASSASDGWVLHF	TGTGCCAGCAGCGCGAGCGACGGGTGGGTCCTCCACTTT
TRBV5-1	-	15	TRBJ2-2	-	CASSFGLHGTGELFF	TGCGCCAGCAGCTTTGGTCTACATGGTACCGGGGAGCTGTTTTTT
TRBV27	-	12	TRBJ1-1	-	CASSSGGVGAFF	TGTGCCAGCAGTTCGGGGGGGGTTGGAGCTTTCTTT
TRBV19	-	13	TRBJ2-1	-	CASSFGGGDEQFF	TGTGCCAGTAGCTTCGGGGGCGGGGATGAGCAGTTCTTC
TRBV9	-	15	TRBJ1-6	TRBD1	CASSSRDRGLSPLHF	TGTGCCAGCAGCTCCAGGGACAGGGGGCTGTCACCCCTCCACTTT
TRBV4-2	once	13	TRBJ2-5	TRBD2	CASRPTSSETQYF	TGTGCCAGCAGGCCGACTAGCAGTGAGACCCAGTACTTC
TRBV4-2	-	15	TRBJ2-2	TRBD1	CASSPLDRATGELFF	TGTGCCAGCAGCCCCTTGGACAGGGCGACCGGGGAGCTGTTTTTT
TRBV7-9	-	13	TRBJ2-7	TRBD1	CASSWTGTGEQYF	TGTGCCAGCAGCTGGACAGGGACAGGCGAGCAGTACTTC
TRBV15	-	16	TRBJ1-1	-	CATSYGVTGMNTEAFF	TGTGCCACCAGTTATGGGGTGACAGGTATGAACACTGAAGCTTTCTTT
TRBV20-1	-	18	TRBJ2-1	TRBD2	CSAWTSGGQTSSYNEQFF	TGCAGTGCCTGGACTAGCGGGGGCCAAACGAGCTCCTACAATGAGCAGTTCTTC